What follows are 9 T cell receptor beta chains derived from one specimen sequenced in a study of shared clonotypes between healthy human individuals. Profiled with immunoSEQ multiplex PCR; TCRdb holds only in-frame clones, not every one. Of under 1,100,000 clones in the sample, about 77% are singletons; the top ten hold nearly 1.5%. The sequenced sample consisted of memory CD4+ T cells sorted from blood. The subset was: CD45RA-negative fraction. These receptors all come from a man aged 18 to 30 in good health.

Only a few counts were recorded for this clone. The CDR3 region has the DNA TGTGCCACGTCGCTAGGGGGCGTCGGCAATCAGCCCCAGCATTTT. Encoded protein: CATSLGGVGNQPQHF. The chain combines TRBV7-2 with TRBJ1-5; 7 bases are shared with TRBD1. V lost 10 bases and J lost 2; bases outside the gene matches: 11. This CDR3 is 15 amino acids long. The germline CDR1 and CDR2 sequences are SGHTA and FQGNSA.

The chain is built from TRBV7-2 and TRBJ2-1; D not resolved. The CDR3 runs to 12 residues. Germline V gene data show CDR1 as SGHTA and CDR2 as FQGNSA. V gave up 5 bases and J gave up 9 bases, with 11 bases separating them. The CDR3 DNA reads TGTGCCAGCAGCACCAATCTTGGTGAGCAGTTCTTC. Translated: CASSTNLGEQFF.

The chain combines TRBV29-1 with TRBJ2-5; 7 bases align to TRBD1. V lost 7 bases to trimming and J lost 2 bases; unmatched junction nucleotides: 4. The CDR3 has 12 residues. The germline V gene encodes CDR1 SQVTM and CDR2 ANQGSEA. The CDR3 region is CSAGQVQETQYF. Here the CDR3 DNA reads TGCAGCGCCGGACAGGTGCAAGAGACCCAGTACTTC.

As regards this clone: Other DNA sequences of this sample code for an identical CDR3. The V gene is TRBV7-2, the J gene TRBJ1-1; D is unclear. Germline CDR1 reads SGHTA; CDR2 reads FQGNSA. The CDR3 is 13 residues long. V lost 3 bases to trimming and J lost 0 bases, with 5 bases between them. The CDR3 reads CASSFGMNTEAFF. The CDR3 nucleotides read TGTGCCAGCAGCTTCGGAATGAACACTGAAGCTTTCTTT.

The V gene is TRBV7-2, the J gene TRBJ2-1; TRBD2 matches at 9 bases. The germline gives CDR1 SGHTA, CDR2 FQGNSA. The J segment lost 2 bases and the V segment lost 2 bases, leaving 4 bases of the junction unmatched. This CDR3 has 16 amino acids. CDR3 DNA sequence: TGTGCCAGCAGCTTAAGGGGGACTAGCCCCTACAATGAGCAGTTCTTC. Protein sequence: CASSLRGTSPYNEQFF.

V gene TRBV11-2 combines with J gene TRBJ2-3, with D perhaps matching TRBD1 (6 bases). The CDR3 length is 14 residues. Germline CDR1 reads SGHAT; CDR2 reads FQNNGV. V was pared by 1 base and J by 4 bases, with 9 bases between. CDR3 in amino acids: CASSLGGRPDTQYF. For the CDR3, the DNA is TGTGCCAGCAGCTTAGGGGGGCGCCCAGATACGCAGTATTTT.

With regard to this clone: At one of its ends the junction is not consistent with the germline gene, which may arise from a read error. The J gene is TRBJ2-5, the V gene TRBV7-7, with 8 bases matching TRBD2. The CDR3 is 14 amino acids. Germline V gene lookup returns CDR1 SSHAT and CDR2 FNYEAQ (reference sequence). The CDR3 nucleotides read TGTGCTAGCAGCTCGGGACTAGATGGGGAGACCCAGTACTTC. Its protein is CASSSGLDGETQYF.

As to this clone: The junction shows a germline mismatch at one end, possibly a read error. V gene TRBV6-5 combines with J gene TRBJ1-1, with a tentative D call TRBD1 (6 bases). CDR3 length equals 13 residues. Germline-derived CDR1 and CDR2 are MNHEY and SVGAGI. CDR3 in amino acids: CAISDQQGSEAFF. CDR3 coding DNA: TGTGCCATCAGTGATCAACAGGGATCTGAAGCTTTCTTT.

The chain joins TRBV6-1 to TRBJ2-5, with no clear D. The V end was cut by 5 bases, the J end by 4 bases, with 17 bases between. Germline V lookup: CDR1 MNHNS, CDR2 SASEGT. The CDR3 consists of 15 residues. The CDR3 protein is CASSLGNGIRETQYF. Here the CDR3 DNA reads TGTGCCAGCAGTTTAGGAAACGGTATCCGAGAGACCCAGTACTTC.